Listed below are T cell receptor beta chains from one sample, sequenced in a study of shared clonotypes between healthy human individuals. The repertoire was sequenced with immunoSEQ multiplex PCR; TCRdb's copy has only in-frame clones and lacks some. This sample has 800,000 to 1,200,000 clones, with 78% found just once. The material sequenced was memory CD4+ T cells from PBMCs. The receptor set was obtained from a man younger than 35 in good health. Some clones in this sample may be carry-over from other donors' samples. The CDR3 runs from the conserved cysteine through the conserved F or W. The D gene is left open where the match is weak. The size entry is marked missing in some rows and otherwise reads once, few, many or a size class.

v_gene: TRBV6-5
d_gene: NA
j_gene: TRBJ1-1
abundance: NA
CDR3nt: TGTGCCAGCAGACGGCTTCCCAACACTGAAGCTTTCTTT
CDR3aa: CASRRLPNTEAFF

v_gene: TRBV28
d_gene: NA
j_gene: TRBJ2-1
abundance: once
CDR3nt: TGTGCCATCACGGGAGCGGGACAGTACAATGAGCAGTTCTTC
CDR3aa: CAITGAGQYNEQFF

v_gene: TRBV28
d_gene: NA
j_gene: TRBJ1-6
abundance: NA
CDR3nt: TGTGCCAGCAGTGTAAACACGGCCACGGACCTCCACTTT
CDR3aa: CASSVNTATDLHF

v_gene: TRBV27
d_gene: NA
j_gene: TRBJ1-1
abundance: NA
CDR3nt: TGTGCCAGCAGTTTTAGAGGGAACACTGAAGCTTTCTTT
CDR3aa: CASSFRGNTEAFF

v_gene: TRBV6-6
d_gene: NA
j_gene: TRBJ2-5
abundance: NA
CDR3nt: TGTGCCAGCCGCGGGGAGACCCAGTACTTC
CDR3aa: CASRGETQYF

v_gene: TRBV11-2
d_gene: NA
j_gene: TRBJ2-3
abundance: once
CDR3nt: TGTGCCAGCACCCATCCGGTAACAGATACGCAGTATTTT
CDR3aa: CASTHPVTDTQYF

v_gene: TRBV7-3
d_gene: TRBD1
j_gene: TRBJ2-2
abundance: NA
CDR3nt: TGTGCCAGCAGCGGGGACAGGGACACCGGGGAGCTGTTTTTT
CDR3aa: CASSGDRDTGELFF

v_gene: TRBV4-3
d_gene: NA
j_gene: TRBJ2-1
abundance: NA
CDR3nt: TGCGCCAGCGGGGGGCACTACTCCTTGAATGAGCAGTTCTTC
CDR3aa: CASGGHYSLNEQFF

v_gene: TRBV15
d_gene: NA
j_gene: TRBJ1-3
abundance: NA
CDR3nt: TGTGCCACCAGCAGAGATCTGAGCTCTGGAAACACCATATATTTT
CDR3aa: CATSRDLSSGNTIYF

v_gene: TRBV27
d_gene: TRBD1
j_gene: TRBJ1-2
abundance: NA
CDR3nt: TGTGCCAGCAGCCGAGGGGGCACAGCTAACTATGGCTACACCTTC
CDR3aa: CASSRGGTANYGYTF

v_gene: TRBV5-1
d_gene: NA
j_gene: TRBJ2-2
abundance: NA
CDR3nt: TGCGCCAGCAGCTTCGGGGCCGGGACCGGGGAGCTGTTTTTT
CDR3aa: CASSFGAGTGELFF

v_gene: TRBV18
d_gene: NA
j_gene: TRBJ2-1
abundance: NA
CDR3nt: TGTGCCAGCTCACCAGGGCAGGTTAGGGGCAATGAGCAGTTCTTC
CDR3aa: CASSPGQVRGNEQFF

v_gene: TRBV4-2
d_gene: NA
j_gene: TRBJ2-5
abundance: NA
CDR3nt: TGTGCCAGCAGCCAAGATAAAGAGACCCAGTACTTC
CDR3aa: CASSQDKETQYF

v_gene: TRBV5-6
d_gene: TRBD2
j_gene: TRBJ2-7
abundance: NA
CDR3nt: TGTGCCAGCAGCTTGGTAAGCGGGAGGGTCTACGAGCAGTACTTC
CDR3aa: CASSLVSGRVYEQYF

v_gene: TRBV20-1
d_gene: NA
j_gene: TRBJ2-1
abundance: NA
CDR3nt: TGCAGTGAGGGCTCCTACAATGAGCAGTTCTTC
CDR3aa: CSEGSYNEQFF

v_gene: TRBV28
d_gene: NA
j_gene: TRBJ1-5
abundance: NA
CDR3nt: TGTGCCAGCAGTACCCAGGCAGGGAGTCAGCCCCAGCATTTT
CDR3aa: CASSTQAGSQPQHF

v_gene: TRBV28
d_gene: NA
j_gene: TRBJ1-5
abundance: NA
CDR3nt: TGTGCCAGCGCTTCCAGGGGCGCTCGGCCCCAGCATTTT
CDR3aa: CASASRGARPQHF

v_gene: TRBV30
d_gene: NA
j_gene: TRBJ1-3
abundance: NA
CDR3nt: TGTGCCTGGAGTGTAAGGGGGGTGAAAGGAAACACCATATATTTT
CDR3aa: CAWSVRGVKGNTIYF

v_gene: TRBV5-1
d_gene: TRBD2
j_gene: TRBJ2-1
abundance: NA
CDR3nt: TGCGCCAGCAGCTTGGGACTAGCCAATGAGCAGTTCTTC
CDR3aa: CASSLGLANEQFF

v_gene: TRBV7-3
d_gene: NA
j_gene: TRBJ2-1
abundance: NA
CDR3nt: TGTGCCAGCAGCTTATCCGTTGGACTCGGAGAAAATGAGCAGTTCTTC
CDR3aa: CASSLSVGLGENEQFF

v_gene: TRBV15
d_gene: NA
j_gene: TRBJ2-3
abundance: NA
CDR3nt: TGTGCCACCAGCTCCCCGGCGACAGATACGCAGTATTTT
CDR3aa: CATSSPATDTQYF

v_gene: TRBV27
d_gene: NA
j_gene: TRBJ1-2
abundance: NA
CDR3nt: TGTGCCAGCAGTTCCCGGGACCTCTATGGCTACACCTTC
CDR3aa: CASSSRDLYGYTF

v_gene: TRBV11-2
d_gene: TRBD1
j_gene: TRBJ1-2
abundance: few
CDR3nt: TGTGCCAGCAGCTTAGAGTCAGGGGGGAGCTATGGCTACACCTTC
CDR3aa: CASSLESGGSYGYTF

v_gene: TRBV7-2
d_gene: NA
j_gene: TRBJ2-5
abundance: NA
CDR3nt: TGTGCCAGCAGCCATCAGGCCCGGGTAGGTGAGAAGACCCAGTACTTC
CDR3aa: CASSHQARVGEKTQYF

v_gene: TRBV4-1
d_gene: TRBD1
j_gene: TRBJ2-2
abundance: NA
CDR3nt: TGCGCCAGCAGCCAAGTGGACAGGGCGGATCCCGGGGAGCTGTTTTTT
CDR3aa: CASSQVDRADPGELFF

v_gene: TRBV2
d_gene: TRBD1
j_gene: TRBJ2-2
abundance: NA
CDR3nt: TGTGCCAGCAGCCCGAGGGGGCAAGGCACCGGGGAGCTGTTTTTT
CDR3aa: CASSPRGQGTGELFF

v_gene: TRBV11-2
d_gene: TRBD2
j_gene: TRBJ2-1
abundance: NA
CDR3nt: TGTGCCAGCAGCCAACGCTTAGCGGGTATATACAATGAGCAGTTCTTC
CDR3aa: CASSQRLAGIYNEQFF

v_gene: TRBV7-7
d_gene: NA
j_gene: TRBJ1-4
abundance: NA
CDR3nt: TGTGCCAGCAGCCCCGGTCCATCAGGGGCTGAAAAACTGTTTTTT
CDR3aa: CASSPGPSGAEKLFF